These T cell receptor beta chains were read from a single sample in a study of blood T cell repertoires in COVID-19. Sequenced by immunoSEQ multiplex PCR; TCRdb stores in-frame clones only, minus some. The sample carries 320,000 or so clones, around 85% recorded once. Sequencing used PBMCs or T cells enriched from blood (not recorded which). The receptors here all came from a woman in her twenties or thirties who had been exposed to COVID-19. Both conserved end residues are part of each CDR3. The D gene is left open where the match is weak. Clone size appears in some rows only: once, few, many, or a class for an expanded clone.

TRBJ2-7 | TRBD1 | TRBV6-5 | . | CASRRGQGSYEQYF | TGTGCCAGCAGACGGGGACAGGGGTCCTACGAGCAGTACTTC
TRBJ1-6 | TRBD1 | TRBV24-1 | . | CATSDLHQQGFNSPLHF | TGTGCCACCAGTGATTTGCACCAACAGGGGTTTAATTCACCCCTCCACTTT
TRBJ2-3 | TRBD1 | TRBV7-9 | . | CASSLAGTGASTDTQYF | TGTGCCAGCAGCTTAGCCGGGACAGGCGCTAGCACAGATACGCAGTATTTT
TRBJ2-1 | TRBD2 | TRBV2 | . | CASSVSGRAAYNEQFF | TGTGCCAGCAGTGTAAGCGGGAGGGCCGCCTACAATGAGCAGTTCTTC
TRBJ1-1 | TRBD1 | TRBV19 | . | CASTANRGDQAFF | TGTGCCAGTACCGCAAACAGGGGAGACCAAGCTTTCTTT
TRBJ1-2 | . | TRBV24-1 | few | CATSDFSYGYTF | TGTGCCACCAGTGATTTCAGCTATGGCTACACCTTC
TRBJ1-2 | TRBD1 | TRBV25-1 | . | CASQRDSPYGYTF | TGTGCCAGCCAGAGGGACAGCCCGTATGGCTACACCTTC
TRBJ2-5 | TRBD1 | TRBV25-1 | many | CASSVHRPGQKGETQYF | TGTGCCAGCAGTGTTCACCGGCCGGGACAGAAAGGGGAGACCCAGTACTTC
TRBJ1-6 | . | TRBV6-4 | many | CASSTSDGENSPLHF | TGTGCCAGCAGTACCTCGGACGGGGAGAATTCACCCCTCCACTTT
TRBJ1-2 | TRBD1 | TRBV18 | . | CASSPSEDRGGLGYTF | TGTGCCAGCTCACCATCTGAGGACAGGGGGGGGCTTGGCTACACCTTC
TRBJ2-7 | TRBD2 | TRBV4-3 | . | CASSQDLRGGNEQYF | TGCGCCAGCAGCCAAGATCTGCGGGGGGGCAACGAGCAGTACTTC
TRBJ2-2 | . | TRBV10-3 | . | CAISKGQDNTGELFF | TGTGCCATCAGCAAGGGACAAGACAACACCGGGGAGCTGTTTTTT
TRBJ2-2 | TRBD2 | TRBV5-1 | . | CASSYSGGSDGTGELFF | TGCGCCAGCAGCTACTCTGGCGGGAGTGACGGGACCGGGGAGCTGTTTTTT
TRBJ2-3 | TRBD1 | TRBV5-1 | . | CASSSKLRQGADTQYF | TGCGCCAGCAGCTCCAAACTACGACAGGGGGCGGATACGCAGTATTTT
TRBJ2-7 | TRBD1 | TRBV28 | . | CASSGDRGYEQYF | TGTGCCAGCAGTGGGGACAGGGGTTACGAGCAGTACTTC
TRBJ1-6 | . | TRBV5-8 | once | CASSLRGGENSPLHF | TGTGCCAGCAGTCTCCGGGGGGGGGAGAATTCACCCCTCCACTTT
TRBJ2-1 | TRBD2 | TRBV10-2 | . | CASTGTSDNEQFF | TGCGCCAGCACTGGGACTAGCGATAATGAGCAGTTCTTC
TRBJ1-2 | TRBD1 | TRBV3-1/TRBV3-2 | once | CASSQVGQAGRGYTF | TGTGCCAGCAGCCAAGTAGGACAGGCGGGTCGGGGCTACACCTTC
TRBJ2-7 | TRBD1 | TRBV7-3 | . | CASSLVRGYEQYF | TGTGCCAGCAGCTTGGTCAGGGGGTACGAGCAGTACTTC
TRBJ1-4 | . | TRBV6-5 | . | CASGLPGVEKLFF | TGTGCCAGCGGACTGCCAGGGGTAGAAAAACTGTTTTTT
TRBJ1-1 | TRBD1 | TRBV28 | . | CASFGTAEAFF | TGTGCCAGCTTTGGGACAGCTGAAGCTTTCTTT
TRBJ2-7 | . | TRBV19 | . | CASSIGQGGKEQYF | TGTGCCAGTAGTATTGGGCAGGGTGGTAAGGAGCAGTACTTC
TRBJ2-1 | . | TRBV19 | . | CASSIGGDYNEQFF | TGTGCCAGTAGTATTGGAGGGGATTACAATGAGCAGTTCTTC
TRBJ1-2 | TRBD1 | TRBV28 | . | CATRDRDYGYTF | TGTGCCACCCGGGACAGGGACTATGGCTACACCTTC
TRBJ1-2 | . | TRBV30 | . | CAWSVTGPYGYTF | TGTGCCTGGAGTGTAACAGGACCCTATGGCTACACCTTC
TRBJ1-2 | . | TRBV18 | . | CASSFNPARDTYTF | TGTGCCAGCTCCTTCAATCCCGCCCGGGACACTTACACCTTC
TRBJ2-1 | . | TRBV3-1/TRBV3-2 | . | CASSPTLSSYNEQFF | TGTGCCAGCAGCCCGACTTTAAGCTCCTACAATGAGCAGTTCTTC
TRBJ2-2 | TRBD1 | TRBV19 | . | CASITGPGQGSTGELFF | TGTGCCAGTATCACAGGACCTGGACAGGGGAGCACCGGGGAGCTGTTTTTT
TRBJ2-2 | . | TRBV19 | . | CASTPGLSNTGELFF | TGTGCCAGTACCCCGGGACTGTCTAACACCGGGGAGCTGTTTTTT
TRBJ1-4 | TRBD1 | TRBV5-1 | . | CASSLLGQGTFNEKLFF | TGCGCCAGCAGCTTACTCGGACAGGGTACTTTTAATGAAAAACTGTTTTTT
TRBJ1-1 | . | TRBV28 | . | CASSFPQVKEENTEAFF | TGTGCCAGCAGTTTCCCCCAGGTAAAGGAGGAGAACACTGAAGCTTTCTTT
TRBJ2-7 | . | TRBV12-3/TRBV12-4 | few | CASSRTPYEQYF | TGTGCCAGCAGTAGGACTCCCTACGAGCAGTACTTC
TRBJ2-1 | TRBD2 | TRBV5-1 | . | CASSSRREGPGFSYNEQFF | TGCGCCAGCAGCTCCCGGCGGGAGGGACCCGGGTTCTCCTACAATGAGCAGTTCTTC
TRBJ1-1 | TRBD1 | TRBV28 | . | CASSLTGGKGTEAFF | TGTGCCAGCAGTTTAACAGGGGGAAAGGGAACTGAAGCTTTCTTT